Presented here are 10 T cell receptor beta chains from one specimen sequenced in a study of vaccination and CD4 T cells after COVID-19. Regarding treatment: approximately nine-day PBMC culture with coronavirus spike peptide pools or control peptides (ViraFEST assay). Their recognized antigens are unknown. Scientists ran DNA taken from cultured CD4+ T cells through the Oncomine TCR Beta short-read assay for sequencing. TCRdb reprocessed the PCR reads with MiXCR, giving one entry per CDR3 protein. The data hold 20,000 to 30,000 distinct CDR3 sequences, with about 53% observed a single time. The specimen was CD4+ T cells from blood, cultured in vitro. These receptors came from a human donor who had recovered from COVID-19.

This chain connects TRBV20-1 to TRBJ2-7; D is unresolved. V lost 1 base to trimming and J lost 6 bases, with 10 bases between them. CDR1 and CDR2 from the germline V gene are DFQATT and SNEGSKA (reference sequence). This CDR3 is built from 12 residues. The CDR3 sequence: CSARGPPGEQYF. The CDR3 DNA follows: TGCAGTGCTAGAGGTCCACCGGGCGAGCAGTACTTC.

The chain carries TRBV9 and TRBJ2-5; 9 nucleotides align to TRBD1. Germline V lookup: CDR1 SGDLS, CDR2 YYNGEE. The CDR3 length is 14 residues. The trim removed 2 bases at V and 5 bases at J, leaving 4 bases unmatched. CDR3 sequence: CASSVGQGRETQYF. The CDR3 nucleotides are TGTGCCAGCAGCGTGGGACAGGGCAGGGAGACCCAGTACTTC.

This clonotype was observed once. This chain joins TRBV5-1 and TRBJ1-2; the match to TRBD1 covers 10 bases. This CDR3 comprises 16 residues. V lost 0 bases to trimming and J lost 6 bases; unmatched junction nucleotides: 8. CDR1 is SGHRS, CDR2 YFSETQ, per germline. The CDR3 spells CASSLERVDRGDGYTF. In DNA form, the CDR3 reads TGCGCCAGCAGCTTGGAAAGAGTGGACAGGGGGGATGGCTACACCTTC. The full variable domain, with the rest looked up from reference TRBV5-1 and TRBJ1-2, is KAGVTQTPRYLIKTRGQQVTLSCSPISGHRSVSWYQQTPGQGLQFLFEYFSETQRNKGNFPGRFSGRQFSNSRSEMNVSTLELGDSALYLCASSLERVDRGDGYTFGSGTRLTVV.

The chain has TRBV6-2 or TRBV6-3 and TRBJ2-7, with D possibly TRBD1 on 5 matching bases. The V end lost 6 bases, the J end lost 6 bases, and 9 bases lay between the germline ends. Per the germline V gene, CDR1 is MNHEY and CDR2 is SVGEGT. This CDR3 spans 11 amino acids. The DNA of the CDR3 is TGTGCCAGCAGCCAGGGCGGCGAGCAGTACTTC. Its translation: CASSQGGEQYF.

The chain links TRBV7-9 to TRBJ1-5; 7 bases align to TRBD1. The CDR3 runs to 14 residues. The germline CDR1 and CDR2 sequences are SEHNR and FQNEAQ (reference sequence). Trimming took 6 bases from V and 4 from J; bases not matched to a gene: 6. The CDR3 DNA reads TGTGCCAGCAGTACGGGACAGCCAAATCAGCCCCAGCATTTT. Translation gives CASSTGQPNQPQHF.

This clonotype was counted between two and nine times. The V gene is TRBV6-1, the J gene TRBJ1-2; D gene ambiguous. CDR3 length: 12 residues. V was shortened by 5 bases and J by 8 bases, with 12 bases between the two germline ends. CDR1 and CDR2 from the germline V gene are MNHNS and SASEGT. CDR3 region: CASSPRSAGYTF. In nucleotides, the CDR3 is TGTGCCAGCAGTCCGCGTTCAGCGGGCTACACCTTC.

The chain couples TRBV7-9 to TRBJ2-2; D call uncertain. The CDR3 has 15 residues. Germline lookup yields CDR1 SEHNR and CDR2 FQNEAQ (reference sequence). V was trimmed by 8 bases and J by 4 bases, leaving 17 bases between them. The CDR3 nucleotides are TGTGCCAGCTGGCGGACGGATATCATCACCGGGGAGCTGTTTTTT. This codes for CASWRTDIITGELFF. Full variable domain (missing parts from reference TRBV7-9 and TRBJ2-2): DTGVSQNPRHKITKRGQNVTFRCDPISEHNRLYWYRQTLGQGPEFLTYFQNEAQLEKSRLLSDRFSAERPKGSFSTLEIQRTEQGDSAMYLCASWRTDIITGELFFGEGSRLTVL.

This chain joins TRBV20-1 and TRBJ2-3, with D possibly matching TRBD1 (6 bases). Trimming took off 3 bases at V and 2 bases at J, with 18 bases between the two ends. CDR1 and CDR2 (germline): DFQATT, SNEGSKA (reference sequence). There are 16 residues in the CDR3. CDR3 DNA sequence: TGCAGTGCTAGGCGGATAGATGGGGGCTTCACAGATACGCAGTATTTT. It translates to CSARRIDGGFTDTQYF.

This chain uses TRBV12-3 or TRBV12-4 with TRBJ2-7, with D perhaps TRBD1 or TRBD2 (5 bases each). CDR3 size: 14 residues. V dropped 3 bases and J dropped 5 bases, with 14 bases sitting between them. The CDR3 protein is CASSFRQGRNEQYF. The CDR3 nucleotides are TGTGCCAGCAGTTTCAGGCAGGGACGGAACGAGCAGTACTTC.

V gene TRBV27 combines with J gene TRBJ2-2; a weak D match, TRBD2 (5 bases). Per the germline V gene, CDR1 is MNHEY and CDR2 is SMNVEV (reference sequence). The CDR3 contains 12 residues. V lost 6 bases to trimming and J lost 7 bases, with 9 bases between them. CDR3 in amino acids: CASRKLGGELFF. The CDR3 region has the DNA TGTGCCAGCAGGAAACTAGGCGGGGAGCTGTTTTTT.